This T cell receptor (beta chain) emerged from a study of T cell changes during pregnancy in multiple sclerosis. CDR1 SGHNT and CDR2 YYREEE come from the germline V gene (reference sequence). Trimming shortened V by 1 base and J by 7 bases, and 15 bases separated the two germline ends. This CDR3 has 15 amino acids. The repertoire was sequenced with immunoSEQ multiplex PCR; TCRdb's copy has only in-frame clones and lacks some. The sample lists tens of thousands of clones, about 93% seen once, with approximately 0.93% in the top ten. The source material was peripheral blood, sampled in the first trimester of pregnancy. This rearrangement joins TRBV5-4 to TRBJ2-1, with D perhaps TRBD2 (5 bases). The sequence came from a female donor with multiple sclerosis, enrolled in a pregnancy study. CDR3: CASSLRLAQRNEQFF. The CDR3 DNA reads TGTGCCAGCAGCTTGCGGCTAGCCCAGCGGAATGAGCAGTTCTTC.